A selection of T cell receptor beta chains follows, all from one sample in a study of identical twins. TCRdb used MiXCR to reprocess the 5' RACE reads, holding one entry per CDR3 protein. The sample yields about 330,000 distinct CDR3 sequences, 9% to 15% seen once. These same data were also listed under a study on yellow fever vaccine responses in identical twins.

The sample was CD8+ T cells sorted from blood. These TCRs come from a young woman in good health. CDR3s include the opening cysteine and the closing phenylalanine or tryptophan. D genes are given only for firm matches. Size tells how often a clone was seen (once, few, many) or the class of an expanded clone, and some rows leave it out.

DNA	CDR3	J	V	D	size
TGCGCCAGCAGCAAAAGGACAAACCAAGAGACCCAGTACTTC	CASSKRTNQETQYF	TRBJ2-5	TRBV5-1	NA	NA
TGTGCCAGCAGCCCCGACTCCCTCGAGCAGTTCTTC	CASSPDSLEQFF	TRBJ2-1	TRBV4-2	NA	few
TGTGCCAGCAGTGACTCCGGGACTAGCGGATACAATGAGCAGTTCTTC	CASSDSGTSGYNEQFF	TRBJ2-1	TRBV6-4	TRBD2	few
TGCAGCGTTCGAGAGGTAGCGGGGGGCAATGAGCAGTTCTTC	CSVREVAGGNEQFF	TRBJ2-1	TRBV29-1	TRBD2	NA
TGCGCCAGCAGCCCCAGACAGGGGGCGGATGGCGAGCAGTACTTC	CASSPRQGADGEQYF	TRBJ2-7	TRBV4-1	TRBD1	NA
TGTGCCAGCAGCTTATACCCGCCGGGGCCGGCAGAGACCCAGTACTTC	CASSLYPPGPAETQYF	TRBJ2-5	TRBV11-2	NA	few
TGTGCCAGCAGTTACTCGCCAGGGTCGGTCGCCGGGATCCCCCCAGATACGCAGTATTTT	CASSYSPGSVAGIPPDTQYF	TRBJ2-3	TRBV6-2/TRBV6-3	NA	NA
TGTGCCAGCAGTTTTTTTCCCACTGAAGCTTTCTTT	CASSFFPTEAFF	TRBJ1-1	TRBV12-3/TRBV12-4	NA	few
TGTGCCACCAGTGATCGGACAGCGAGCTATGGCTACACCTTC	CATSDRTASYGYTF	TRBJ1-2	TRBV24-1	NA	many
TGTGCCAGCGATAGAGGGACAGGGACCCTCTATGGCTACACCTTC	CASDRGTGTLYGYTF	TRBJ1-2	TRBV12-3/TRBV12-4	TRBD1	many